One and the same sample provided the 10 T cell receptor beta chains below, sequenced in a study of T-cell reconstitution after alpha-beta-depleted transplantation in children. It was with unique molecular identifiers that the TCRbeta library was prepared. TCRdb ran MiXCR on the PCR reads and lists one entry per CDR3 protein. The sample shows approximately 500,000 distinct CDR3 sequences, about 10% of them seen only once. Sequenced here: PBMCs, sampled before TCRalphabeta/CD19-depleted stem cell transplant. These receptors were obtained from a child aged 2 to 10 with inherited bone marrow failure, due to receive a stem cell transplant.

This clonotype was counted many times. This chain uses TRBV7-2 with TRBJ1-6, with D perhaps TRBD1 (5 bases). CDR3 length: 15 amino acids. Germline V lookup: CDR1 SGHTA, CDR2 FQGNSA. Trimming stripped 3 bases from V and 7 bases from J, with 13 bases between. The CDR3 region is CASSFLGTANSPLHF. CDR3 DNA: TGTGCCAGCAGCTTCCTAGGGACTGCAAATTCACCCCTCCACTTT.

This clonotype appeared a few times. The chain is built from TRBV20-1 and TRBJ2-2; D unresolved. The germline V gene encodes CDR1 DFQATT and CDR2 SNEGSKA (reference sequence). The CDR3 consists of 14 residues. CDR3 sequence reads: CSAARRTNTGELFF. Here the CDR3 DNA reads TGCAGCGCCGCAAGAAGGACGAACACCGGGGAGCTGTTTTTT.

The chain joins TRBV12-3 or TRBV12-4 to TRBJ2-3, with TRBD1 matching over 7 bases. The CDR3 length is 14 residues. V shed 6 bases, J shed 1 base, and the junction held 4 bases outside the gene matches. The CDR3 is CASREQGRTDTQYF. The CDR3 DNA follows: TGTGCCAGCAGAGAACAGGGGCGCACAGATACGCAGTATTTT.

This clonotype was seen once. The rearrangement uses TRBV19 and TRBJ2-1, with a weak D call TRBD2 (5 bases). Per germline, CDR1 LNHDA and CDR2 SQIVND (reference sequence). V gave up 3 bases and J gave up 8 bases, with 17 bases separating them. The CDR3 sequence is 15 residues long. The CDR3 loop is CASSMAFRGLHEQFF. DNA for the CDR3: TGTGCCAGTAGTATGGCCTTCCGAGGGCTCCATGAGCAGTTCTTC.

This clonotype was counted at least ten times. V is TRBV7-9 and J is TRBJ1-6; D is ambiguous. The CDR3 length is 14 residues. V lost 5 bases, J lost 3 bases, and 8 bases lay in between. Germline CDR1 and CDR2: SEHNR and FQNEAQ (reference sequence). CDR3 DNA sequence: TGTGCCAGCAGCACCGGGTTCTATAATTCACCCCTCCACTTT. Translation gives CASSTGFYNSPLHF. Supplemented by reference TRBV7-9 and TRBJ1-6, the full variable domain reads DTGVSQNPRHKITKRGQNVTFRCDPISEHNRLYWYRQTLGQGPEFLTYFQNEAQLEKSRLLSDRFSAERPKGSFSTLEIQRTEQGDSAMYLCASSTGFYNSPLHFGNGTRLTVT.

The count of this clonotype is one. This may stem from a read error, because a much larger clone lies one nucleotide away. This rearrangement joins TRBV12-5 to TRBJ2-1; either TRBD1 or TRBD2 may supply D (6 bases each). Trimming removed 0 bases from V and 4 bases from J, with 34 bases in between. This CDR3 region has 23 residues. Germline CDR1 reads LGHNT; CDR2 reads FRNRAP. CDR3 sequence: CASGLVLSRGIGGVTCGYNEQFF. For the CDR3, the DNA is TGTGCTAGTGGTTTGGTACTTTCTCGCGGGATAGGGGGAGTAACGTGTGGGTACAATGAGCAGTTCTTC. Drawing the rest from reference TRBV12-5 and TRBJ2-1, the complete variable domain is DARVTQTPRHKVTEMGQEVTMRCQPILGHNTVFWYRQTMMQGLELLAYFRNRAPLDDSGMPKDRFSAEMPDATLATLKIQPSEPRDSAVYFCASGLVLSRGIGGVTCGYNEQFFGPGTRLTVL.

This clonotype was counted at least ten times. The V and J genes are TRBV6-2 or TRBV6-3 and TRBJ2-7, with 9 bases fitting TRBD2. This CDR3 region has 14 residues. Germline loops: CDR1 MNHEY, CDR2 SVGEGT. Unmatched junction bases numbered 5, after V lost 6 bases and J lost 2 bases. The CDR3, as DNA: TGTGCCAGCAGACTTAGCGGGAGAACCTACGAGCAGTACTTC. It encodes CASRLSGRTYEQYF.

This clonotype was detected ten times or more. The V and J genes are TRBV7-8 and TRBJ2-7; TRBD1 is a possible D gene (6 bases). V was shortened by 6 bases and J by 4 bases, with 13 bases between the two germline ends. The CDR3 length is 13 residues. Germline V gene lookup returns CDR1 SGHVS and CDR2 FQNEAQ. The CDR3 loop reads CASRSGQTYEQYF. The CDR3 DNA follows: TGTGCCAGCAGGTCTGGACAGACGTACGAGCAGTACTTC.

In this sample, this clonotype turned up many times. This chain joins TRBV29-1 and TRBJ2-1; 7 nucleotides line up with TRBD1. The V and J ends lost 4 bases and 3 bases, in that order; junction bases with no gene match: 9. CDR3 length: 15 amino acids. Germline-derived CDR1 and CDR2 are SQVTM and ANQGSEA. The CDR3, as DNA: TGCAGCGTTGTTTCGGGACAGACCATCTACAATGAGCAGTTCTTC. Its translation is CSVVSGQTIYNEQFF.

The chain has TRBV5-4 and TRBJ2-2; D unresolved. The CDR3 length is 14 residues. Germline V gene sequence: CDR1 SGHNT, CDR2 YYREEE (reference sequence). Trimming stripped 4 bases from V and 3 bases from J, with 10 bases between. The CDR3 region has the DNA TGTGCCAGCAGCCAAGGGATGGACACCGGGGAGCTGTTTTTT. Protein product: CASSQGMDTGELFF.